This is a list of T cell receptor beta chains from one sample in a study of cytomegalovirus exposure and HLA in healthy donors. Here immunoSEQ multiplex PCR was the method, and the copy in TCRdb shows in-frame clones only, minus some. The table records about 34,000 clones, roughly 82% of them present only once. The material sequenced was PBMCs. These receptor sequences come from a woman under 30 in good health and CMV-seropositive. The CDR3 runs from the conserved cysteine through the conserved F or W. A D gene is named only where the DNA matches it firmly. Only part of the rows carry a size: once, few, many, or a class if the clone is expanded.

clone size	J gene	D gene	V gene	CDR3 protein	CDR3 DNA
.	TRBJ2-6	TRBD2	TRBV7-2	CASSSHGGSGANVLTF	TGTGCCAGCAGCTCGCACGGGGGGTCGGGGGCCAACGTCCTGACTTTC
.	TRBJ1-2	.	TRBV5-1	CATNNQEADGYTF	TGCGCCACCAACAACCAAGAGGCGGATGGCTACACCTTC
few	TRBJ2-2	TRBD1	TRBV27	CASRGQGDTGELFF	TGTGCCAGCAGGGGACAGGGGGACACCGGGGAGCTGTTTTTT
once	TRBJ2-7	.	TRBV28	CASSLPGELIYEQYF	TGTGCCAGCAGTTTACCGGGAGAGTTAATCTACGAGCAGTACTTC
.	TRBJ1-5	.	TRBV28	CASRGVYGNQPQHF	TGTGCCAGCAGAGGGGTCTACGGCAATCAGCCCCAGCATTTT
few	TRBJ2-1	TRBD2	TRBV2	CASSRSGSSYNEQFF	TGTGCCAGCAGTCGGAGCGGGAGCTCCTACAATGAGCAGTTCTTC
few	TRBJ1-6	TRBD1	TRBV9	CASGGREFNSPLHF	TGTGCCTCAGGGGGCAGGGAATTTAATTCACCCCTCCACTTT
.	TRBJ1-2	TRBD1	TRBV18	CASSLGTDDGYTF	TGTGCCAGCTCACTCGGGACAGACGATGGCTACACCTTC
.	TRBJ2-3	.	TRBV7-2	CASSFPIGGGGGDGQYF	TGTGCCAGCAGCTTTCCAATCGGGGGAGGGGGAGGTGATGGGCAGTATTTT
.	TRBJ2-7	.	TRBV7-9	CASSPLVASEQYF	TGTGCCAGCAGCCCCCTCGTGGCAAGCGAGCAGTACTTC
.	TRBJ1-3	.	TRBV30	CAWTDTISGNTIYF	TGTGCCTGGACGGACACTATCTCTGGAAACACCATATATTTT
.	TRBJ2-2	.	TRBV30	CAWSVRVSANTGELFF	TGTGCCTGGAGTGTACGGGTTTCGGCGAACACCGGGGAGCTGTTTTTT
.	TRBJ2-1	TRBD2	TRBV5-6	CASSPAGLAGGYSYNEQFF	TGTGCCAGCAGCCCTGCTGGGCTAGCGGGGGGGTATTCCTACAATGAGCAGTTCTTC
once	TRBJ2-1	TRBD2	TRBV5-4	CASSDTGTSGTIGSYNEQFF	TGTGCCAGCAGCGATACCGGGACTAGCGGGACCATAGGCTCCTACAATGAGCAGTTCTTC
.	TRBJ2-7	TRBD1	TRBV27	CASSLGTGPRISYEQYF	TGTGCCAGCAGTTTAGGGACAGGGCCTCGAATCTCCTACGAGCAGTACTTC
.	TRBJ2-7	.	TRBV30	CAWKRRGTYEQYF	TGTGCCTGGAAGCGTAGGGGGACCTACGAGCAGTACTTC
.	TRBJ1-1	.	TRBV19	CASSYGQRAFF	TGTGCCAGTAGTTATGGACAGAGAGCTTTCTTT
.	TRBJ2-7	TRBD2	TRBV7-3	CASSFSGNYEQYF	TGTGCCAGCAGCTTTAGCGGGAATTACGAGCAGTACTTC
.	TRBJ1-2	.	TRBV27	CAIPPGNYGYTF	TGTGCCATCCCACCAGGGAACTATGGCTACACCTTC
.	TRBJ1-1	TRBD1	TRBV7-4	CASSSSPPGQGALGTEAFF	TGTGCCAGCAGCTCCTCCCCGCCCGGACAGGGGGCTCTCGGCACTGAAGCTTTCTTT
.	TRBJ2-4	.	TRBV12-5	CASGSPLLAKNIQYF	TGTGCTAGTGGTTCCCCCCTCCTGGCCAAAAACATTCAGTACTTC
.	TRBJ2-1	TRBD2	TRBV13	CASSLGRPLAGGASYNEQFF	TGTGCCAGCAGCTTGGGCCGACCCCTCGCGGGGGGCGCCTCCTACAATGAGCAGTTCTTC
.	TRBJ2-1	TRBD2	TRBV27	CASTKLAGRDEQFF	TGTGCCAGCACCAAGCTGGCGGGGAGGGATGAGCAGTTCTTC
.	TRBJ2-7	TRBD2	TRBV27	CASRGGGLALYEQYF	TGTGCCAGCAGAGGCGGAGGACTAGCTTTATACGAGCAGTACTTC
.	TRBJ1-3	TRBD1	TRBV27	CASKPGQFSGNTIYF	TGTGCCAGTAAACCGGGACAGTTTTCTGGAAACACCATATATTTT
.	TRBJ2-7	TRBD2	TRBV11-2	CASSLSSSGTSGFYEQYF	TGTGCCAGCAGCTTAAGCTCTAGTGGGACTAGCGGGTTCTACGAGCAGTACTTC
.	TRBJ2-7	TRBD1	TRBV9	CASSVGTAPYEQYF	TGTGCCAGCAGCGTCGGGACAGCTCCCTACGAGCAGTACTTC
once	TRBJ1-1	.	TRBV5-1	CASSPGIEERQRPRRTEAFF	TGCGCCAGCAGCCCTGGAATTGAAGAGCGACAACGGCCCCGGAGGACTGAAGCTTTCTTT
few	TRBJ2-3	TRBD1	TRBV5-1	CASSRLGGGTDTQYF	TGCGCCAGCAGCCGCCTAGGGGGCGGCACAGATACGCAGTATTTT
.	TRBJ2-7	TRBD1	TRBV25-1	CASSEWTTGEIGYEQYF	TGTGCCAGCAGTGAATGGACAACAGGGGAAATAGGTTACGAGCAGTACTTC
.	TRBJ1-5	.	TRBV30	CAWSPRGGGREPQHF	TGTGCCTGGAGTCCCCGAGGGGGGGGCAGGGAGCCCCAGCATTTT
.	TRBJ2-1	.	TRBV7-6	CASSLVEYNEQFF	TGTGCCAGCAGCTTAGTAGAGTACAATGAGCAGTTCTTC
.	TRBJ1-5	.	TRBV28	CASSLQETSNQPQHF	TGTGCCAGCAGTTTACAGGAAACCAGCAATCAGCCCCAGCATTTT
.	TRBJ1-5	.	TRBV30	CACGEQGTQPQHF	TGTGCCTGCGGGGAACAGGGAACTCAGCCCCAGCATTTT
.	TRBJ2-5	TRBD1	TRBV5-8	CASSGGPTGARETQYF	TGTGCCAGCAGCGGGGGCCCGACAGGGGCTAGGGAGACCCAGTACTTC
.	TRBJ2-3	.	TRBV29-1	CSVGGATDTQYF	TGCAGCGTGGGGGGAGCCACAGATACGCAGTATTTT
once	TRBJ2-5	TRBD1	TRBV7-9	CASSSRDRGYETQYF	TGTGCCAGCAGCTCCCGGGACAGGGGGTATGAGACCCAGTACTTC
.	TRBJ2-2	.	TRBV19	CASSITAAGELLF	TGTGCCAGTAGTATCACGGCTGCCGGGGAGCTGCTTTTT
.	TRBJ2-3	.	TRBV15	CATSRDSGGVSTDTQYF	TGTGCCACCAGCAGAGATTCCGGGGGTGTTAGCACAGATACGCAGTATTTT
.	TRBJ2-5	TRBD2	TRBV14	CASSLRGEGTQYF	TGTGCCAGCAGCCTCCGCGGGGAGGGGACCCAGTACTTC
.	TRBJ2-5	TRBD1	TRBV5-1	CASSRGDRGRLKETQYF	TGCGCCAGCAGCCGGGGGGACAGGGGGCGCCTAAAGGAGACCCAGTACTTC
.	TRBJ2-3	.	TRBV29-1	CSVGLGEASGTQYF	TGCAGCGTCGGTTTGGGGGAGGCCTCTGGTACGCAGTATTTT
.	TRBJ1-4	TRBD1	TRBV29-1	CSGQQGRNEKLFF	TGCAGCGGCCAACAGGGGAGAAATGAAAAACTGTTTTTT
.	TRBJ2-5	.	TRBV14	CASSLRTVVQETQYF	TGTGCCAGCAGCCTTAGGACAGTAGTCCAAGAGACCCAGTACTTC
.	TRBJ2-7	TRBD1	TRBV27	CASSSGQLIDEQYF	TGTGCCAGCAGTTCGGGACAGCTCATCGACGAGCAGTACTTC
.	TRBJ2-6	TRBD1	TRBV7-8	CATGTVGTGRNSGANVLTF	TGTGCAACAGGGACTGTGGGGACAGGGAGAAACTCTGGGGCCAACGTCCTGACTTTC
.	TRBJ1-2	.	TRBV12-5	CASGLVLRARNYGYTF	TGTGCTAGTGGTTTGGTACTCAGGGCCCGAAACTATGGCTACACCTTC
.	TRBJ2-2	.	TRBV5-1	CASSLVSGEMGELFF	TGCGCCAGCAGCTTGGTGTCAGGGGAAATGGGGGAGCTGTTTTTT
.	TRBJ2-5	TRBD2	TRBV7-9	CASSPSLAGGREETQYF	TGTGCCAGCAGCCCCTCACTAGCGGGGGGGCGGGAGGAGACCCAGTACTTC
.	TRBJ2-2	TRBD2	TRBV6-4	CASSDSGGTGELFF	TGTGCCAGCAGTGACTCCGGGGGGACCGGGGAGCTGTTTTTT
once	TRBJ2-5	.	TRBV11-2	CASSRDFQETQYF	TGTGCCAGCAGCCGGGACTTCCAAGAGACCCAGTACTTC